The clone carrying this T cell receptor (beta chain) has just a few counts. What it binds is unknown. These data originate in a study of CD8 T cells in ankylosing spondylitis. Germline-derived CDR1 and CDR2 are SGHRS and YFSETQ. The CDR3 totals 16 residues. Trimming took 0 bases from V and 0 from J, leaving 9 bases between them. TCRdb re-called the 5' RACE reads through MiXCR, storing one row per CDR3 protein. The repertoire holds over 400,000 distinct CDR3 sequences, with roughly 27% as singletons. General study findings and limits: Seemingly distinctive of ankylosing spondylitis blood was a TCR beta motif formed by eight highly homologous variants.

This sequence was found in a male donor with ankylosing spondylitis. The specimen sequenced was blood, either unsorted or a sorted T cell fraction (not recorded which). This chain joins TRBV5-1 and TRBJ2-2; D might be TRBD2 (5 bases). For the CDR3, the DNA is TGCGCCAGCAGCTTGGACCCGGGGTCGAACACCGGGGAGCTGTTTTTT. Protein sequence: CASSLDPGSNTGELFF. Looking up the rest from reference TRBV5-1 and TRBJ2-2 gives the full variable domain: KAGVTQTPRYLIKTRGQQVTLSCSPISGHRSVSWYQQTPGQGLQFLFEYFSETQRNKGNFPGRFSGRQFSNSRSEMNVSTLELGDSALYLCASSLDPGSNTGELFFGEGSRLTVL.